This TCR beta chain was identified in a study of shared clonotypes between healthy human individuals. Once extracted for a subset, genomic DNA was divided evenly among several immunoSEQ plates. Generated by immunoSEQ multiplex PCR, the TCRdb table keeps only in-frame clones and is missing some. Of 2 million to 2.5 million clones listed, 92% are singletons. The donors were adults (healthy and HIV-negative) with no recent acute infections or vaccinations. General study findings and limits: A reduction in generation probabilities was seen for non-shared clonotypes relative to those shared by all four donors.

Regarding this clone: Antigen: not known. This CDR3 is also generated by other DNA sequences in the sample.

Sequenced: naive CD4+ T cells from PBMCs. The subset: CD45RA+ positively selected. This clonotype was obtained from a man between 18 and 35 years old in good health. Some clones in this sample may be carry-over from other donors' samples.

CDR3 DNA: TGCAGCGTTGAACGGGGCAACTATGGCTACACCTTC. The encoded protein is CSVERGNYGYTF. The V and J genes are TRBV29-1 and TRBJ1-2; tentatively, D is TRBD1 (5 bases). V lost 2 bases, J lost 2 bases, and 6 bases lay in between. Germline CDR1 is SQVTM and CDR2 is ANQGSEA. There are 12 residues in the CDR3.